This T cell receptor beta chain stems from a study of T cell repertoires in ileal Crohn's disease. Germline V CDR1 and CDR2: LNHNV, YYDKDF (reference sequence). The CDR3 sequence is 15 residues long. The V and J ends lost 3 bases and 9 bases, in that order; junction bases with no gene match: 9. Specified time point: neoterminal ileum biopsy at postoperative endoscopy, about 6 months after surgery. Method: immunoSEQ multiplex PCR; TCRdb's copy keeps in-frame clones and lacks some. This table holds fewer than 15,000 clones, 70% to 90% found once. V usage is TRBV15 and J usage is TRBJ2-2; TRBD2 matches 8 bases. This TCR derives from an adult with Crohn's disease. The source material was ileal tissue. As DNA, the CDR3 is TGTGCCACCAGCAGTCTGCGGGGGGCGTCCCGGGAGCTGTTTTTT. This encodes CATSSLRGASRELFF.